These 28 T cell receptor beta chains were sequenced from one sample in a study of identical twins. TCRdb ran MiXCR on the 5' RACE reads and lists one entry per CDR3 protein. The sample carries some 500,000 distinct CDR3 sequences, nearly 10% recorded once. In addition, the sample was reused for a study of yellow fever vaccine responses in identical twins.

What was sequenced was PBMCs. These receptor sequences come from a woman younger than 35 in good health.

Concerning this clonotype: The junction differs from germline at one of its ends, possibly a read error. CDR3 amino acids: CASSSTGTSSQPQHF. CDR3 sequence (DNA): TGTGCCAGCAGTTCCACAGGGACGAGCAGTCAGCCCCAGCATTTT. The chain employs TRBV7-9 and TRBJ1-5, with a tentative D call TRBD1 (6 bases). Germline lookup yields CDR1 SEHNR and CDR2 FQNEAQ (reference sequence). This CDR3 spans 15 amino acids.

The chain uses TRBV6-2 or TRBV6-3 and TRBJ2-7; no reliable D call. The CDR3 contains 11 residues. V shed 6 bases and J shed 7 bases, with 10 bases lying between them. Per germline, CDR1 MNHEY and CDR2 SVGEGT. The CDR3 DNA is TGTGCCAGCAGGGACGGCTGGGAGCAGTACTTC. Its protein product is CASRDGWEQYF.

In its sample, this clonotype was seen many times. This rearrangement joins TRBV12-3 or TRBV12-4 to TRBJ2-2; TRBD1 matches at 9 bases. The CDR3 runs to 14 residues. J lost 4 bases, V lost 6 bases, and 3 bases had no gene match. The CDR3 is CASRPGQGTGELFF. In nucleotides, the CDR3 is TGTGCCAGCAGACCGGGACAGGGCACCGGGGAGCTGTTTTTT.

This sequence joins TRBV10-3 and TRBJ2-7, with 11 bases that match TRBD2. Germline values: CDR1 ENHRY, CDR2 SYGVKD. Trimming cost V 6 bases and J 3 bases; bases outside gene matches: 4. The CDR3 length is 14 residues. Here the CDR3 reads CAISAGLADYEQYF. CDR3 sequence (DNA): TGTGCCATCAGCGCGGGACTAGCGGACTACGAGCAGTACTTC.

This clonotype was detected ten times or more. The chain links TRBV29-1 to TRBJ2-6, with 10 bases identical to TRBD1. Germline V gene lookup returns CDR1 SQVTM and CDR2 ANQGSEA. Losses at the gene ends were 7 bases for V and 0 bases for J; bases not matched to a gene: 9. The CDR3 runs 17 residues. CDR3 sequence reads: CSATGTGDASGANVLTF. The CDR3 DNA follows: TGCAGCGCCACCGGGACAGGGGATGCCTCTGGGGCCAACGTCCTGACTTTC.

The rearrangement links TRBV7-9 to TRBJ2-3, with a possible D match to TRBD1 (5 bases). Germline-derived CDR1 and CDR2 are SEHNR and FQNEAQ (reference sequence). With 0 bases removed from V and 1 base from J, the gap between germline ends came to 8 bases. This CDR3 has 15 residues. In nucleotides, the CDR3 is TGTGCCAGCAGCTTAGCTTCGACAGGCACAGATACGCAGTATTTT. Its protein product is CASSLASTGTDTQYF.

The rearrangement joins TRBV12-3 or TRBV12-4 to TRBJ2-3; a weak D match, TRBD2 (6 bases). Trimming removed 7 bases from V and 3 bases from J, with 23 bases in between. The CDR3 runs 17 residues. In DNA form, the CDR3 reads TGTGCCAGCACCCCCTACCCGGGGGAAGAGGCAACAGATACGCAGTATTTT. This translates into CASTPYPGEEATDTQYF.

This clonotype was seen ten or more times. The genes are TRBV4-3 and TRBJ2-7, with a possible D match to TRBD2 (5 bases). V lost 1 base, J lost 3 bases, and 13 bases lay in between. The CDR3 covers 15 residues. Germline loops: CDR1 LGHNA, CDR2 YSLEER. Written as DNA, the CDR3 is TGCGCCAGCAGCCAAGGGCTTAGGGAGTACTACGAGCAGTACTTC. Its protein is CASSQGLREYYEQYF.

The chain has TRBV5-1 and TRBJ2-3; 16 bases align to TRBD2. Germline V CDR1 and CDR2: SGHRS, YFSETQ. CDR3 length equals 18 residues. V shed 5 bases and J 1 base; nucleotides not matched to a gene: 7. CDR3 DNA sequence: TGCGCCAGCAGGCCCGGGACTAGCGGGAGGGCCGGCACAGATACGCAGTATTTT. This sequence encodes CASRPGTSGRAGTDTQYF.

V is TRBV24-1 and J is TRBJ2-5; D not resolved. Germline assignment: CDR1 KGHDR and CDR2 SFDVKD. The CDR3 extends over 11 amino acids. The V gene lost 9 bases and the J gene lost 2 bases, with 6 bases spanning the gap. CDR3 bases: TGTGCCACCGAGGAGCAAGAGACCCAGTACTTC. This translates into CATEEQETQYF.

The V gene is TRBV29-1, the J gene TRBJ1-1; D gene ambiguous. Germline V gene sequence: CDR1 SQVTM, CDR2 ANQGSEA. CDR3 length equals 11 residues. Trimming cost V 8 bases and J 2 bases, with 9 bases left between them. Here the CDR3 reads CSSRGNTEAFF. DNA for the CDR3: TGCAGCAGCCGGGGTAACACTGAAGCTTTCTTT.

The gene calls are TRBV4-2 and TRBJ2-5; TRBD2 matches at 14 bases. CDR3 length equals 17 residues. The trim removed 4 bases at V and 1 base at J, leaving 5 bases unmatched. CDR1 and CDR2 (germline): LGHNA, YNFKEQ. As DNA, the CDR3 is TGTGCCAGCAGCCCGGGACTAGCGGGGGCCCTCCAAGAGACCCAGTACTTC. Translating it yields CASSPGLAGALQETQYF.

The chain employs TRBV30 and TRBJ2-3; perhaps TRBD2 as D (6 bases). The germline V and J ends were trimmed by 0 bases and 6 bases, with 10 bases remaining between them. In germline, CDR1 is GTSNPN, CDR2 SVGIG (reference sequence). This CDR3 comprises 13 residues. The CDR3 coding sequence is TGTGCCTGGAGTGTAGTAGCGGCCGATACGCAGTATTTT. Encoded protein: CAWSVVAADTQYF.

This clonotype has more than one count but fewer than ten. The V call is TRBV20-1, the J call TRBJ2-7, with 8 nucleotides matching TRBD1. Germline CDR1 and CDR2: DFQATT and SNEGSKA (reference sequence). The ends lost 3 bases at V and 4 bases at J; junction bases unmatched: 11. This CDR3 is 15 amino acids long. CDR3 in amino acids: CSASDRTGSLYEQYF. Here the CDR3 DNA reads TGCAGTGCTAGCGACCGGACAGGGAGTTTGTACGAGCAGTACTTC.

This clonotype was counted at least ten times. The chain couples TRBV5-1 to TRBJ2-1; the D gene is possibly TRBD2 (5 bases). The V gene lost 2 bases and the J gene lost 8 bases, with 14 bases spanning the gap. The germline gives CDR1 SGHRS, CDR2 YFSETQ. The CDR3 consists of 14 residues. Written as DNA, the CDR3 is TGCGCCAGCAGCTTTACCTCTTCCGGGGATGAGCAGTTCTTC. It translates to CASSFTSSGDEQFF.

This clonotype showed up many times. The chain has TRBV30 and TRBJ2-4; 7 bases map to TRBD2. The CDR3 is 14 amino acids. The ends lost 2 bases at V and 0 bases at J; junction bases unmatched: 1. Germline V gives CDR1 GTSNPN, CDR2 SVGIG (reference sequence). The CDR3: CAWSTGGAKNIQYF. The CDR3 DNA is TGTGCCTGGAGTACGGGGGGAGCCAAAAACATTCAGTACTTC.

This clonotype has a handful of counts. The rearrangement links TRBV4-2 to TRBJ1-2; D gene unclear. Trimming shortened V by 2 bases and J by 2 bases, and 21 bases separated the two germline ends. The germline CDR1 and CDR2 sequences are LGHNA and YNFKEQ. The CDR3 loop spans 18 amino acids. CDR3 amino acids: CASSQIAKDLRQNYGYTF. CDR3 sequence (DNA): TGTGCCAGCAGCCAAATAGCCAAGGATCTGAGGCAGAACTATGGCTACACCTTC.

This clonotype was seen a few times. CDR3 residues: CASSLAGTGSSDEQYF. The DNA for the CDR3 is TGTGCCAGCAGCTTAGCTGGGACAGGGAGTTCTGACGAGCAGTACTTC. The chain combines TRBV7-9 with TRBJ2-7; 9 bases are shared with TRBD1. The CDR3 loop spans 16 amino acids. Germline V lookup: CDR1 SEHNR, CDR2 FQNEAQ (reference sequence). The V gene end was trimmed by 0 bases and the J gene end by 5 bases; junction bases not matched to a gene: 8. The full variable domain, rest sourced from reference TRBV7-9 and TRBJ2-7, is DTGVSQNPRHKITKRGQNVTFRCDPISEHNRLYWYRQTLGQGPEFLTYFQNEAQLEKSRLLSDRFSAERPKGSFSTLEIQRTEQGDSAMYLCASSLAGTGSSDEQYFGPGTRLTVT.

This clonotype has a handful of counts. This chain joins TRBV3-1 and TRBJ1-1; D may be TRBD1 (5 bases). Per germline, CDR1 LGHDT and CDR2 YNNKEL (reference sequence). The CDR3 consists of 16 residues. V was cut by 1 base and J by 0 bases, with 12 bases left in between. The CDR3 loop is CASSQGWGTMNTEAFF. The CDR3 DNA reads TGTGCCAGCAGCCAAGGTTGGGGGACTATGAACACTGAAGCTTTCTTT.

The CDR3 spells CASTLAAFYEQYF. The CDR3 DNA reads as TGTGCCAGCACACTAGCGGCTTTCTACGAGCAGTACTTC. The J gene is TRBJ2-7, the V gene TRBV6-2 or TRBV6-3; TRBD2 matches at 8 bases. V lost 7 bases, J lost 3 bases, and 5 bases stayed unmatched. Looked up from germline, CDR1 is MNHEY and CDR2 is SVGEGT. The CDR3 has 13 amino acids.

The sample holds many counts of this clonotype. This chain uses TRBV3-1 with TRBJ2-1; D remains unclear. The V gene's germline CDR1 is LGHDT and CDR2 YNNKEL (reference sequence). Trimming removed 0 bases from V and 3 bases from J, with 3 bases in between. The CDR3 spans 13 residues. CDR3 sequence (DNA): TGTGCCAGCAGCCAAGAACTCTACAATGAGCAGTTCTTC. As protein: CASSQELYNEQFF.

This clonotype was counted a few times. The chain carries TRBV6-5 and TRBJ2-3, with TRBD2 matching 7 bases. The CDR3 is 16 amino acids. V trimming: 2 bases; J trimming: 1 base; junction bases outside the gene matches: 6. Germline lookup yields CDR1 MNHEY and CDR2 SVGAGI. The CDR3 nucleotides are TGTGCCAGCAGTTACGAAGGCGGGAGACGCACAGATACGCAGTATTTT. This gives the protein CASSYEGGRRTDTQYF.

This clonotype has at least ten counts. This chain uses TRBV10-3 with TRBJ2-7; D possibly matches TRBD1 or TRBD2 (5 bases each). V lost 0 bases to trimming and J lost 2 bases, with 14 bases between them. This CDR3 comprises 16 residues. Germline values: CDR1 ENHRY, CDR2 SYGVKD. CDR3 nucleotides: TGTGCCATCAGTGAGTCCGGGGCAGCTCCAACCTACGAGCAGTACTTC. This encodes CAISESGAAPTYEQYF.

This clonotype was picked up a small number of times. V is TRBV5-1 and J is TRBJ2-7, with 11 bases that match TRBD2. The CDR3 loop spans 17 amino acids. Germline CDR1 reads SGHRS; CDR2 reads YFSETQ. Trimming cost V 0 bases and J 1 base; bases outside gene matches: 6. CDR3 bases: TGCGCCAGCAGCTTGGTAGGGCTAGCGGGAGGTTCCTACGAGCAGTACTTC. Residues: CASSLVGLAGGSYEQYF.

V and J are TRBV18 and TRBJ1-2, with TRBD1 as a possible D gene (6 bases). This CDR3 is 19 amino acids long. CDR1 and CDR2 from the germline V gene are KGHSH and LQKENI. Trimming took off 0 bases at V and 4 bases at J, with 24 bases between the two ends. CDR3 bases: TGTGCCAGCTCACCACCGGCCACCACAACAGGGTTTGTTTCCTATGGCTACACCTTC. Its translation: CASSPPATTTGFVSYGYTF.

The genes are TRBV12-3 or TRBV12-4 and TRBJ2-1; D uncertain. The CDR3 loop spans 15 amino acids. V lost 10 bases and J 4 bases, leaving 20 bases between the germline ends. CDR3 bases: TGTGCCATCCGCTGGGAAGGTGCCCAATACAATGAGCAGTTCTTC. This gives the protein CAIRWEGAQYNEQFF.

The chain joins TRBV27 to TRBJ2-3; 11 bases align to TRBD1. This CDR3 is 16 amino acids long. CDR1 MNHEY and CDR2 SMNVEV come from the germline V gene (reference sequence). The V and J ends lost 5 bases and 0 bases, in that order; junction bases with no gene match: 4. The CDR3, as DNA: TGTGCCAGCAGTCCCAGGGACAGGGGGAGCACAGATACGCAGTATTTT. Protein: CASSPRDRGSTDTQYF.

The V gene is TRBV6-6, the J gene TRBJ1-5, with unresolved D. Trimming removed 5 bases at V and 4 bases at J, with 9 bases between. Germline values: CDR1 MNHNY, CDR2 SVGAGI (reference sequence). This CDR3 is built from 13 residues. CDR3 sequence (DNA): TGTGCCAGCAGTCCCTTCAAGAATCAGCCCCAGCATTTT. It yields the protein CASSPFKNQPQHF.